This T cell receptor (beta chain) was retrieved from a study of T cell clusters in autoimmune cytopenias. The CDR3 runs 13 residues. Per germline, CDR1 MNHEY and CDR2 SVGEGT. Roughly 40,000 genome equivalents of blood DNA were amplified for TRB. TRB was amplified by touch-down multiplex PCR, primer pools A and B combined. TCRdb re-called the multiplex PCR reads and catalogs CDR3 proteins one per entry, DNA excluded. The sample includes roughly 15,000 distinct CDR3 sequences. This sample was also put to use in a study of T cell repertoires in aging, cancer and after chemotherapy. In that study: Over several months to years, re-sampled healthy donor repertoires clearly shared clones. Roughly 8.8 million TCR reads made up the full dataset. Untreated cancer patients had significantly lower blood TCR diversity than age-matched healthy donors. In cancer patients, declining TCR diversity with age involved lost richness and lost evenness.

The TCR was taken from a human donor in good health. Sequencing used peripheral blood. The chain employs TRBV6-2 or TRBV6-3 and TRBJ2-1. The CDR3 loop is CASSYTQYNEQFF.